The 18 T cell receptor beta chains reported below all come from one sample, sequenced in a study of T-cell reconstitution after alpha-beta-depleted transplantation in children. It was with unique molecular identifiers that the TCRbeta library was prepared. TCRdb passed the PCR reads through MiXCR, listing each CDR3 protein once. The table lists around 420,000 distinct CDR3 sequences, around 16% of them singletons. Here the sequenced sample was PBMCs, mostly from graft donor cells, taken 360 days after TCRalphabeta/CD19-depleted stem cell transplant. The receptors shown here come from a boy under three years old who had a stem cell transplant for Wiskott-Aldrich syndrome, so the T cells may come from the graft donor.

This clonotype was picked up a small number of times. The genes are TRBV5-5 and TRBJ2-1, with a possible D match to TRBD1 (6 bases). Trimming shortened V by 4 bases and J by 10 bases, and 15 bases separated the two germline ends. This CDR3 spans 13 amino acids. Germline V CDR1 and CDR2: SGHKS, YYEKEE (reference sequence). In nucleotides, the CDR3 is TGTGCCAGCAGCCCTAAGTACAGGGTCGAGCAGTTCTTC. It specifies CASSPKYRVEQFF.

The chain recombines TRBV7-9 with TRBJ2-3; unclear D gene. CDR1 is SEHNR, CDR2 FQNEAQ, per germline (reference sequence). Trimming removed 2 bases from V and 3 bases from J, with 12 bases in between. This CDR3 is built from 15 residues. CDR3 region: CASSLTGQGTDTQYF. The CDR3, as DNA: TGTGCCAGCAGCTTAACTGGTCAAGGTACAGATACGCAGTATTTT.

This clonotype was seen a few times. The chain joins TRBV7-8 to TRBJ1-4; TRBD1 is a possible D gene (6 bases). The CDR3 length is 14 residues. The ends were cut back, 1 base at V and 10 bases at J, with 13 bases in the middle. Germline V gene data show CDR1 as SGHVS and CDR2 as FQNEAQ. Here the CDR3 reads CASSLEEPRGKLFF. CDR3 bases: TGTGCCAGCAGCTTAGAGGAACCCAGGGGAAAACTGTTTTTT.

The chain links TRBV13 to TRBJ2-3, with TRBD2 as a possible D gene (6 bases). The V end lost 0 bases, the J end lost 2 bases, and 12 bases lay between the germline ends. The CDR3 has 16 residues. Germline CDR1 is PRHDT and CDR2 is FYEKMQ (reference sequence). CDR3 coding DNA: TGTGCCAGCAGCTTAGGGCCTCGGGGGACCACAGATACGCAGTATTTT. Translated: CASSLGPRGTTDTQYF.

The CDR3 nucleotides are TGTGCCAGCAGCCCGATAGGACCTCCCGGGGAGCTGTTTTTT. Protein sequence: CASSPIGPPGELFF. This chain uses TRBV7-2 with TRBJ2-2; D uncertain. Trimming took off 5 bases at V and 6 bases at J, with 13 bases between the two ends. This CDR3 spans 14 amino acids. Germline V gene data show CDR1 as SGHTA and CDR2 as FQGNSA.

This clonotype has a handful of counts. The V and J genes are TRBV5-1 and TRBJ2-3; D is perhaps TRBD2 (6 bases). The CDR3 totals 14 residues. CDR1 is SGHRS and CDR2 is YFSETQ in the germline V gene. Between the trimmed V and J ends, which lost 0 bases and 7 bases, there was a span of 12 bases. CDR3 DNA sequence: TGCGCCAGCAGCTTGGATCTTGCGGGGAATACGCAGTATTTT. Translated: CASSLDLAGNTQYF.

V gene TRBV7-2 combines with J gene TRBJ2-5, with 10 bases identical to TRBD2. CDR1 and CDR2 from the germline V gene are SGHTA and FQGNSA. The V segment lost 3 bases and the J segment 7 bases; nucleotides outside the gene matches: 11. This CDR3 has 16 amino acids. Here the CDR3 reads CASSFSGRAPGGTQYF. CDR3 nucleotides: TGTGCCAGCAGCTTCAGCGGGAGGGCCCCTGGAGGGACCCAGTACTTC. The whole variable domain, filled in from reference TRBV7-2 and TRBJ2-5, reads GAGVSQSPSNKVTEKGKDVELRCDPISGHTALYWYRQSLGQGLEFLIYFQGNSAPDKSGLPSDRFSAERTGGSVSTLTIQRTQQEDSAVYLCASSFSGRAPGGTQYFGPGTRLLVL.

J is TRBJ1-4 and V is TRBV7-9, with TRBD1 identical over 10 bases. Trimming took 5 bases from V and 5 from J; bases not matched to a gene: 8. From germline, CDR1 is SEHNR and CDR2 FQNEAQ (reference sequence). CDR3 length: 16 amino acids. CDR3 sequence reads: CASSPRRTGGNEKLFF. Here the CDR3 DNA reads TGTGCCAGCAGCCCCCGACGGACAGGGGGAAATGAAAAACTGTTTTTT.

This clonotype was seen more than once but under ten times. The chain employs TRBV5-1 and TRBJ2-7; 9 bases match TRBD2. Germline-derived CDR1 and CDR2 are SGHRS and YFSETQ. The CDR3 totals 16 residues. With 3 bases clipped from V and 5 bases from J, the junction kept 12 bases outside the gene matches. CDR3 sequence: CASSSLSGSGRDEQYF. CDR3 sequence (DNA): TGCGCCAGCAGCTCCCTTTCCGGTAGCGGGAGAGACGAGCAGTACTTC. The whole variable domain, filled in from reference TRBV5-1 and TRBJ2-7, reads KAGVTQTPRYLIKTRGQQVTLSCSPISGHRSVSWYQQTPGQGLQFLFEYFSETQRNKGNFPGRFSGRQFSNSRSEMNVSTLELGDSALYLCASSSLSGSGRDEQYFGPGTRLTVT.

The CDR3 loop reads CASSYRGAVGNTIYF. CDR3 DNA: TGTGCCAGCAGTTACCGAGGGGCTGTTGGAAACACCATATATTTT. The J gene is TRBJ1-3, the V gene TRBV6-5; perhaps TRBD1 as D (5 bases). V was pared by 2 bases and J by 3 bases, with 11 bases between. Germline CDR1 MNHEY, CDR2 SVGAGI. The CDR3 extends over 15 amino acids.

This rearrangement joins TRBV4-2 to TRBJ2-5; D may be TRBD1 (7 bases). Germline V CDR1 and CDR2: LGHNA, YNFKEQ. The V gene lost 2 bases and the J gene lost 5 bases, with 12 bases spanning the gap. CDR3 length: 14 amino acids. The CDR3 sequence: CASSQQGGEETQYF. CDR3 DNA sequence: TGTGCCAGCAGCCAACAGGGGGGCGAGGAGACCCAGTACTTC.

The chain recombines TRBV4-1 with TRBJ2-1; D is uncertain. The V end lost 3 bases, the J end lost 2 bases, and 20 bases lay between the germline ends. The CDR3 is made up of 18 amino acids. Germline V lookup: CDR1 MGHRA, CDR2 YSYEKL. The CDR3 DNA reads TGCGCCAGCAGCCACCTCCTTTCAGGAAAATTCCCCTACAATGAGCAGTTCTTC. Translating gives CASSHLLSGKFPYNEQFF.

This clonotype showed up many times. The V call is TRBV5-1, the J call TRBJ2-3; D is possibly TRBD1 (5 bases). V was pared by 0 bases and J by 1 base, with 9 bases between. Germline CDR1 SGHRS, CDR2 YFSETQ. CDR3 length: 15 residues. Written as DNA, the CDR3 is TGCGCCAGCAGCTTGGGGGGCGCGGGCACAGATACGCAGTATTTT. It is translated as CASSLGGAGTDTQYF.

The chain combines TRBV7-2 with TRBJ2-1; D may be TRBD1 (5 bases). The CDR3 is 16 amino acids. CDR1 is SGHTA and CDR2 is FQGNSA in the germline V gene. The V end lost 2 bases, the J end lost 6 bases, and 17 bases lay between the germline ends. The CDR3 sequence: CASSLRVQASSNEQFF. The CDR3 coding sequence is TGTGCCAGCAGCTTAAGGGTACAGGCCTCGAGCAATGAGCAGTTCTTC.

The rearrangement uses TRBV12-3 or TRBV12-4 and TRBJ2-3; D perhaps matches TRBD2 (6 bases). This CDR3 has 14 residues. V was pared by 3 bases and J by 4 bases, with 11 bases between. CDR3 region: CASSFFRRADTQYF. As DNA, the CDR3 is TGTGCCAGCAGTTTCTTTCGGAGGGCAGATACGCAGTATTTT.

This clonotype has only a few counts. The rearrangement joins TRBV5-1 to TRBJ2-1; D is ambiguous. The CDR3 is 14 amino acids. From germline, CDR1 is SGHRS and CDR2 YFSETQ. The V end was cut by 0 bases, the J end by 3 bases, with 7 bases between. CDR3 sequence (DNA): TGCGCCAGCAGCTTGGAGAACAGCTACAATGAGCAGTTCTTC. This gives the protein CASSLENSYNEQFF. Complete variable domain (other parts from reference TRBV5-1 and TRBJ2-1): KAGVTQTPRYLIKTRGQQVTLSCSPISGHRSVSWYQQTPGQGLQFLFEYFSETQRNKGNFPGRFSGRQFSNSRSEMNVSTLELGDSALYLCASSLENSYNEQFFGPGTRLTVL.

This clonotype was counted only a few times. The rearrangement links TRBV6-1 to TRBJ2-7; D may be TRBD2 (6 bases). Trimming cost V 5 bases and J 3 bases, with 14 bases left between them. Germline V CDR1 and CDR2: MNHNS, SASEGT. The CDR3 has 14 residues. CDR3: CASSPHEGGYEQYF. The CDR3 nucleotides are TGTGCCAGCAGTCCCCATGAGGGAGGCTACGAGCAGTACTTC.

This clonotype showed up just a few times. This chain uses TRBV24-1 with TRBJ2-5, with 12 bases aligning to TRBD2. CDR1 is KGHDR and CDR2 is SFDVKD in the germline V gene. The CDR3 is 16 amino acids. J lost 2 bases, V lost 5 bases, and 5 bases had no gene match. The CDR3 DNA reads TGTGCCACCAGTGGGGGCACTAGCGGGGGGCAAGAGACCCAGTACTTC. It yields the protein CATSGGTSGGQETQYF.